This TCR beta chain was sequenced in a study of OX40 agonist ivuxolimab in advanced cancers. Study summary: Three patients got partial responses; one had hepatocellular carcinoma and two had cutaneous melanoma. Study-level points and caveats: Among the lowest peripheral clonal expansion occurred in 0.1-3.0 mg/kg partial responders. The work left the antigen specificity of expanded peripheral T cells undetermined. A proportion of nonresponders additionally exhibited low normalized T-cell clonal expansion.

On this clone itself: Its antigen is unidentified.

CDR1 LNHDA and CDR2 SQIVND come from the germline V gene (reference sequence). The ends were cut back, 6 bases at V and 1 base at J, with 16 bases in the middle. The CDR3 length is 15 residues. Here immunoSEQ multiplex PCR was the method, and the copy in TCRdb shows in-frame clones only, minus some. The sample lists more than 55,000 clones, 75% to 90% occurring once. The rearrangement links TRBV19 to TRBJ2-7, with D perhaps TRBD1 (6 bases). The source is an adult with an advanced solid tumor such as melanoma, head and neck, liver or kidney cancer. The sample was CD4+ or CD8+ T cells sorted from blood, taken in a trial of the OX40 agonist ivuxolimab. The CDR3 loop reads CASSPGDLRSYEQYF. The CDR3 bases are TGTGCCAGTAGCCCAGGGGACCTGAGGTCCTACGAGCAGTACTTC.